This T cell receptor (beta chain) was identified in a study of cytomegalovirus exposure and HLA in healthy donors. Study-wide results and caveats: For presence/absence analyses, sequencing depth was assumed to be roughly uniform across donors. Under in vitro conditions, three CMV-associated chains were confirmed as specific for CMV antigens. Productive rates of about 87% or about 30% were seen for most TCR beta V segments in an earlier analysis. CMV serostatus was the sole immune exposure information available.

The table lists this clone with a few counts. What it recognizes is unknown. PCR employed 60 Vbeta and 13 Jbeta primers. TCRdb's table, derived via immunoSEQ multiplex PCR, lists solely in-frame clones and lacks some. The table includes 180,000 or so clones, 9.5% detected once. Trimming took 4 bases from V and 8 from J; bases not matched to a gene: 13. Germline assignment: CDR1 SGHTA and CDR2 FQGNSA. CDR3 size: 17 residues. The rearrangement links TRBV7-2 to TRBJ2-1, with 11 positions matching TRBD2. The clonotype comes from a woman aged 25 to 39 in good health and CMV-seropositive. The material sequenced was PBMCs. CDR3 nucleotide sequence: TGTGCCAGCAGCTCCTGGGATAGCGGGAGGGCCTTCGATGAGCAGTTCTTC. Translation: CASSSWDSGRAFDEQFF. The full variable domain, in which reference TRBV7-2 and TRBJ2-1 provide the parts outside the CDR3, is GAGVSQSPSNKVTEKGKDVELRCDPISGHTALYWYRQSLGQGLEFLIYFQGNSAPDKSGLPSDRFSAERTGGSVSTLTIQRTQQEDSAVYLCASSSWDSGRAFDEQFFGPGTRLTVL.